This T cell receptor (beta chain) came from a study of Ad26.COV2.S vaccination and SARS-CoV-2 variants. Treatment meaning: about 20 received Ad26.COV2.S at low or high dose, single or two shots; a few received placebo; per-sample allocation not given. Samples were taken on day 63 after the first vaccine or placebo injection. An Ad26 vector that expressed Wuhan-strain SARS-CoV-2 spike constituted the vaccine. Method: immunoSEQ multiplex PCR; TCRdb's copy keeps in-frame clones and lacks some. In the table there are some 330,000 clones, roughly 90% of which are singletons. Germline V gives CDR1 MDHEN, CDR2 SYDVKM. V lost 6 bases and J lost 1, with 18 bases in between. The CDR3 covers 16 residues.

The sample consisted of peripheral blood, taken in a trial of Ad26.COV2.S vaccine versus placebo. The V and J genes are TRBV28 and TRBJ1-1, with D tentatively TRBD1 (5 bases). This receptor was obtained from a person aged 18 to 65 who received the Ad26.COV2.S COVID-19 vaccine or a placebo. The CDR3, as DNA: TGTGCCAGCAGCCTCGGGACTTCAGGATGGAACACTGAAGCTTTCTTT. It codes for CASSLGTSGWNTEAFF.